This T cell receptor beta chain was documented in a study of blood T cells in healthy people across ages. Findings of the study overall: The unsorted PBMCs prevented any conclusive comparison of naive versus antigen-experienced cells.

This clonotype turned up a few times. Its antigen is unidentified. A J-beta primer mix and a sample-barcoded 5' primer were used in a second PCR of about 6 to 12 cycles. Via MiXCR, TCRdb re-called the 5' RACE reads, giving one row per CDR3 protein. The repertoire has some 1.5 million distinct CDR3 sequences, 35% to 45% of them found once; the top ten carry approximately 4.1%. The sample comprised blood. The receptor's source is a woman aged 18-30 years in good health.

The CDR3 DNA follows: TGTGCCAGCAGCCAAGAAACCCGCCTAGCGGTGTACAATGAGCAGTTCTTC. The encoded protein is CASSQETRLAVYNEQFF. The chain employs TRBV4-2 and TRBJ2-1; TRBD2 aligns across 7 bases. The CDR3 extends over 17 amino acids. The germline CDR1 and CDR2 sequences are LGHNA and YNFKEQ. V was clipped by 0 bases and J by 4 bases; unmatched bases: 9.